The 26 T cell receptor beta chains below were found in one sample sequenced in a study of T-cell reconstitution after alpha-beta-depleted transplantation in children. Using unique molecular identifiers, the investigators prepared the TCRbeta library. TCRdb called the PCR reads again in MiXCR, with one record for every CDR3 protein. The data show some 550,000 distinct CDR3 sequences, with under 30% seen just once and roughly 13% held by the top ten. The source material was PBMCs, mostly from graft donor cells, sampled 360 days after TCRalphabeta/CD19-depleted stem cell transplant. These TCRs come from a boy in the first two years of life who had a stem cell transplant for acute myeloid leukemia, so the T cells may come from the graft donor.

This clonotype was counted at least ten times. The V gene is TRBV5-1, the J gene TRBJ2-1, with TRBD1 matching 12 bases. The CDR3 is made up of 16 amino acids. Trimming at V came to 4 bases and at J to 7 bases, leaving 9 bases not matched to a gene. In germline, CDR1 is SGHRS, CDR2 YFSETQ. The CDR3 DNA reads TGCGCCAGCAGCATCGGGACAGGGGGCAATTATAATGAGCAGTTCTTC. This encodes CASSIGTGGNYNEQFF.

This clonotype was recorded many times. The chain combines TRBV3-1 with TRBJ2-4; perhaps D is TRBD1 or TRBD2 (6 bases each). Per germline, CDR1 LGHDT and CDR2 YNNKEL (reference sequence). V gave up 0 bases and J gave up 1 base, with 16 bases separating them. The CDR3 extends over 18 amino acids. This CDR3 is CASSQEAFRGLAKNIQYF. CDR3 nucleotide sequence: TGTGCCAGCAGCCAAGAGGCTTTCCGGGGGCTGGCCAAAAACATTCAGTACTTC.

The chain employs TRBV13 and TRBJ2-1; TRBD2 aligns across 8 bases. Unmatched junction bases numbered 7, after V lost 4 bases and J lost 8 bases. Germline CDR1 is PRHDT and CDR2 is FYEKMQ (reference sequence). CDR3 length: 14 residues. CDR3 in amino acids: CASSSPGLGYEQFF. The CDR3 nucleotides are TGTGCCAGCAGCTCCCCGGGACTAGGCTATGAGCAGTTCTTC. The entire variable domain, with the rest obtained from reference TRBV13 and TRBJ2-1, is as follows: AAGVIQSPRHLIKEKRETATLKCYPIPRHDTVYWYQQGPGQDPQFLISFYEKMQSDKGSIPDRFSAQQFSDYHSELNMSSLELGDSALYFCASSSPGLGYEQFFGPGTRLTVL.

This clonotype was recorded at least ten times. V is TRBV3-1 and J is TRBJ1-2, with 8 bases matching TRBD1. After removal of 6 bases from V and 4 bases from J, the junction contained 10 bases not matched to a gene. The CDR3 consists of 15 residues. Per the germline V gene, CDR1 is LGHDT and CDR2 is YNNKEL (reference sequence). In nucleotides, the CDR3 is TGTGCCAGCAGACAGACAGGGGTCTCGTCCTATGGCTACACCTTC. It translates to CASRQTGVSSYGYTF.

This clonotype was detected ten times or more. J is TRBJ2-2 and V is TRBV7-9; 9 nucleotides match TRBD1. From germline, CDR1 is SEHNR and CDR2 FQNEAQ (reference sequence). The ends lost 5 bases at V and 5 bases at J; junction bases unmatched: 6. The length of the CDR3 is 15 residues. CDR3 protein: CASSLGQGFTGELFF. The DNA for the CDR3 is TGTGCCAGCAGCCTGGGACAGGGATTTACCGGGGAGCTGTTTTTT.

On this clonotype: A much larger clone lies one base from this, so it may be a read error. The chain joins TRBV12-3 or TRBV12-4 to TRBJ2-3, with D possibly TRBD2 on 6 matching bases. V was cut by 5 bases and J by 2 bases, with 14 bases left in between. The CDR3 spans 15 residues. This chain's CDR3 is CASSPSADNTDTQYF. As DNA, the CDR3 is TGTGCCAGCAGTCCTAGCGCGGATAACACAGATACGCAGTATTTT.

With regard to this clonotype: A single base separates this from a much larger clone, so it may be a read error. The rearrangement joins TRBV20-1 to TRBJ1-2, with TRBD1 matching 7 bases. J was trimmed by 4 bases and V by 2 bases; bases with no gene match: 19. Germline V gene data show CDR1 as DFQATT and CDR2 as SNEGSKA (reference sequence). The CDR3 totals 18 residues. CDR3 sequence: CSARIPAGQLSRGYGYTF. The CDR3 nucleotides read TGCAGTGCTAGAATTCCCGCGGGACAGCTCTCAAGAGGCTATGGCTACACCTTC.

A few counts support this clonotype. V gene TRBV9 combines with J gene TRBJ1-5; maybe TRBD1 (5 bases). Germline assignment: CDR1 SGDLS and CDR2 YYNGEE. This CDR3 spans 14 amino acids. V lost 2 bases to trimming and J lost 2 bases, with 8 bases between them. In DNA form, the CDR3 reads TGTGCCAGCAGCGTTTGGGACCGCAATCAGCCCCAGCATTTT. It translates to CASSVWDRNQPQHF.

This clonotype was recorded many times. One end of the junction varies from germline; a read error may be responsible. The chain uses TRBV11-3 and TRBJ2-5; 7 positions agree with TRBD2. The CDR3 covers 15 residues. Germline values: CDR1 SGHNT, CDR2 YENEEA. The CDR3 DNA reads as TGTGCCAGCAGCCTAGACGGGGGGTCGCAAGAGACCCAGTACTTC. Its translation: CASSLDGGSQETQYF.

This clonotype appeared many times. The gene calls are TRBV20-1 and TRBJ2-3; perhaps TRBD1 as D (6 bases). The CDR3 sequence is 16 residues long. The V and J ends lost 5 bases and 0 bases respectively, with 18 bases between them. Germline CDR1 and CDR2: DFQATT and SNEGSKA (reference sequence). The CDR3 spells CSAWSMDRPSTDTQYF. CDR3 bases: TGCAGTGCTTGGAGCATGGACAGACCTAGCACAGATACGCAGTATTTT.

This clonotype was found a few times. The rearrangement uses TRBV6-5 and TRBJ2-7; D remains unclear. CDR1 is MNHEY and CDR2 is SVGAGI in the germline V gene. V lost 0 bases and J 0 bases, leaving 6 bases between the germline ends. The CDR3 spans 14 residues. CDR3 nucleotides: TGTGCCAGCAGTTACTCAGTAAGCTCCTACGAGCAGTACTTC. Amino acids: CASSYSVSSYEQYF.

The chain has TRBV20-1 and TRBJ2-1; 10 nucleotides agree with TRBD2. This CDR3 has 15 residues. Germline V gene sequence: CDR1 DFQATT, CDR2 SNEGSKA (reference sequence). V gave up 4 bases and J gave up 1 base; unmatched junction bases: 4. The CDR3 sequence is CSATRGLASYNEQFF. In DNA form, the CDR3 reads TGCAGTGCTACGAGGGGACTAGCGTCCTACAATGAGCAGTTCTTC.

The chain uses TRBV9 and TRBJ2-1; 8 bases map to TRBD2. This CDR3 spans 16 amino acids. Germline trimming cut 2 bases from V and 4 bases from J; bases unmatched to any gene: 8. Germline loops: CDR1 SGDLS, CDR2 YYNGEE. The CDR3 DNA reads TGTGCCAGCAGCGTCCCAAGGAGCGGGGGATACAATGAGCAGTTCTTC. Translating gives CASSVPRSGGYNEQFF.

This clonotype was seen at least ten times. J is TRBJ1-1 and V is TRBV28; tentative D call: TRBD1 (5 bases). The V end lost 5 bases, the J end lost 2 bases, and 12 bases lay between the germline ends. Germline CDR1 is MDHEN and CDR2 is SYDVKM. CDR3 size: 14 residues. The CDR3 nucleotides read TGTGCCAGCAGTCACAGGTCCCCTAACACTGAAGCTTTCTTT. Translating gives CASSHRSPNTEAFF. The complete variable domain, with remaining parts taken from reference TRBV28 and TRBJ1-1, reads DVKVTQSSRYLVKRTGEKVFLECVQDMDHENMFWYRQDPGLGLRLIYFSYDVKMKEKGDIPEGYSVSREKKERFSLILESASTNQTSMYLCASSHRSPNTEAFFGQGTRLTVV.

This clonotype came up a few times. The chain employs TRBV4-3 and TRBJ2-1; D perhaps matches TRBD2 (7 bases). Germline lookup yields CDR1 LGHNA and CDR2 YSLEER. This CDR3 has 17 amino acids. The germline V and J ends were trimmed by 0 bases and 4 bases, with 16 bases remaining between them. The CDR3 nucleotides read TGCGCCAGCAGCCAAGATTTCGGGGGGCGAGGGTACAATGAGCAGTTCTTC. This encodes CASSQDFGGRGYNEQFF.

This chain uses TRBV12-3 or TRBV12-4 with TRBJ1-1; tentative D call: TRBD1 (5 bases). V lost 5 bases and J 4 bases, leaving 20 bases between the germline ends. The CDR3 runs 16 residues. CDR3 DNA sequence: TGTGCCAGCAGTCCACAACCCCCGGGGCTAGGCACTGAAGCTTTCTTT. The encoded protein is CASSPQPPGLGTEAFF.

CDR3: CAWDRGRIETQYF. Here the CDR3 DNA reads TGTGCCTGGGACAGGGGGCGGATTGAGACCCAGTACTTC. The genes are TRBV30 and TRBJ2-5, with TRBD1 identical over 10 bases. The junction had 5 bases not matched to a gene; V was cut back by 5 bases and J by 5 bases. The CDR3 sequence is 13 residues long. Germline CDR1 reads GTSNPN; CDR2 reads SVGIG (reference sequence).

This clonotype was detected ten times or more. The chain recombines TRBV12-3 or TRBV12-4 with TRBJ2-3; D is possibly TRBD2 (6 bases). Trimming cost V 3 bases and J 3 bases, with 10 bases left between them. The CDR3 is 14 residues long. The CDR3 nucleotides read TGTGCCAGCAGTTTCACAGGAGGGACAGATACGCAGTATTTT. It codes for CASSFTGGTDTQYF.

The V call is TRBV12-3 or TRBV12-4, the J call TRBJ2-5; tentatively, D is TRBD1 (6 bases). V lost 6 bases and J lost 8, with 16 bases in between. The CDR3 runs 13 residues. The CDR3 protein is CASRAGVPATQYF. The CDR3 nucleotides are TGTGCCAGCAGGGCAGGGGTTCCTGCTACCCAGTACTTC.

The CDR3 loop reads CATSSEEGLAGVYEQYF. The CDR3 nucleotides read TGTGCCACCAGCAGTGAGGAAGGACTAGCGGGGGTCTACGAGCAGTACTTC. This chain links TRBV15 with TRBJ2-7; the match to TRBD2 covers 13 bases. CDR1 is LNHNV and CDR2 is YYDKDF in the germline V gene (reference sequence). V lost 3 bases to trimming and J lost 3 bases; unmatched junction nucleotides: 8. This CDR3 region has 17 residues.

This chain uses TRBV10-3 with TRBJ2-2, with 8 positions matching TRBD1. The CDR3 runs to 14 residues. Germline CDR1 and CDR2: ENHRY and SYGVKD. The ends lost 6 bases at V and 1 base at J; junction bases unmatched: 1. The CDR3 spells CAIRGTGNTGELFF. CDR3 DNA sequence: TGTGCCATCAGGGGGACAGGGAACACCGGGGAGCTGTTTTTT.

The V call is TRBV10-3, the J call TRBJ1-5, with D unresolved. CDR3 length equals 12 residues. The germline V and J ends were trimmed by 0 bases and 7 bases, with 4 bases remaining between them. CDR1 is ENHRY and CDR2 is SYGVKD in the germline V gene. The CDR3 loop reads CAISESPQPQHF. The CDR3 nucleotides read TGTGCCATCAGTGAGTCCCCCCAGCCCCAGCATTTT.

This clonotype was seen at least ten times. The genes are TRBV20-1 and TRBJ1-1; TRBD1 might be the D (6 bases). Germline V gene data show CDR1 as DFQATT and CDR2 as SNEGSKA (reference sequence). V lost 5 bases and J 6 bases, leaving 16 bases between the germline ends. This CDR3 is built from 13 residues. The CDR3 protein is CSAVYRERSEAFF. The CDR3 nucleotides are TGCAGTGCTGTCTACAGGGAACGCTCTGAAGCTTTCTTT.

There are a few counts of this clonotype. CDR3 DNA: TGCAGTGCTAGAGATCTCAACACCGGGGAGCTGTTTTTT. Amino acids: CSARDLNTGELFF. V usage is TRBV20-1 and J usage is TRBJ2-2; no definite D call. Trimming removed 0 bases at V and 2 bases at J, with 4 bases between. From germline, CDR1 is DFQATT and CDR2 SNEGSKA (reference sequence). This CDR3 is built from 13 residues.

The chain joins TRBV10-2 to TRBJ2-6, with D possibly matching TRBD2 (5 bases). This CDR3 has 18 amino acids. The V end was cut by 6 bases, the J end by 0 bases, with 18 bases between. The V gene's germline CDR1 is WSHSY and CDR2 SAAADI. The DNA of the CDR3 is TGCGCCAGCAGAGAATTCGTTGAACGGGGCTCTGGGGCCAACGTCCTGACTTTC. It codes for CASREFVERGSGANVLTF.

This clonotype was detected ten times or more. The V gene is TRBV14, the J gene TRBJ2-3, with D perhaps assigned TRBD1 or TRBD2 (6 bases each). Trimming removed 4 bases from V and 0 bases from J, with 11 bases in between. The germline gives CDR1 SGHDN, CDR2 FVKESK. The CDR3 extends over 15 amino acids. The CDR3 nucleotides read TGTGCCAGCAGCCGGGGGGCGCGGAGCACAGATACGCAGTATTTT. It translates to CASSRGARSTDTQYF.